There are many counts of the clone carrying this T cell receptor (beta chain). Its specificity is not known. The library put unique molecular identifiers onto individual cDNA molecules. TCRdb used MiXCR to reprocess the RACE reads, holding one entry per CDR3 protein. The table lists 75,000 to 90,000 distinct CDR3 sequences, more than 9% of them singletons. The CDR3 extends over 14 amino acids. Deletions cut 1 base from V and 3 bases from J, with 6 bases between. The germline V gene has CDR1 LGHDT and CDR2 YNNKEL (reference sequence). This entry comes from a study of human T cells and chemical hapten exposure. The study, taken as a whole, reports: DPC sensitization left the count of TCRs above 1 in 1000 unchanged.

Indicated time point: patch test 2, 6 weeks after DPC sensitization. Treatment here: therapeutic diphenylcyclopropenone sensitization with weekly scalp DPC. Patients had alopecia, were aged 18 to 70, and were not pregnant. Specimen: whole blood, collected in connection with sensitization to the hapten diphenylcyclopropenone (DPC). This clonotype was sampled from a woman aged 50 to 60 with alopecia areata. Some clones in this sample may be carry-over from other donors' samples. This chain connects TRBV3-1 to TRBJ2-2, with no clear D. CDR3 residues: CASSQVAYTGELFF. CDR3 in DNA: TGTGCCAGCAGCCAAGTGGCCTACACCGGGGAGCTGTTTTTT.